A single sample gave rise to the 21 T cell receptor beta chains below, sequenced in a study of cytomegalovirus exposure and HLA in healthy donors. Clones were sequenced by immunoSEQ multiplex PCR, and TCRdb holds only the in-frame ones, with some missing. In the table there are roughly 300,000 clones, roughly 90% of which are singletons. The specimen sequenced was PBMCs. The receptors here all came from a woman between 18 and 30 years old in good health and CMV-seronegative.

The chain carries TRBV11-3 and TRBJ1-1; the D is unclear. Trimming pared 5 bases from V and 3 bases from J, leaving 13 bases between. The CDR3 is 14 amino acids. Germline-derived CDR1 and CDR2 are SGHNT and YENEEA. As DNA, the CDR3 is TGTGCCAGCAGCCTACCGGGGAGGGACACTGAAGCTTTCTTT. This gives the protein CASSLPGRDTEAFF.

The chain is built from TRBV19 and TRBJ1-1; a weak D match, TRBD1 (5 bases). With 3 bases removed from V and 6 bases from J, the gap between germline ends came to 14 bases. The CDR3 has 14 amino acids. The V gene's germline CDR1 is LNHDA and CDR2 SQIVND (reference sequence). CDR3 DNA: TGTGCCAGTAGTATTCAGGGTCTTAAGGCTGAAGCTTTCTTT. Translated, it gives CASSIQGLKAEAFF.

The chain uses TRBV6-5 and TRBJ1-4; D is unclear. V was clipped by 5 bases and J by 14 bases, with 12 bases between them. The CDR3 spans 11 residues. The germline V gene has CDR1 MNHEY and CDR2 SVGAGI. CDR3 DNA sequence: TGTGCCAGCAGTGACATTTCAGTCCTGTTTTTT. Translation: CASSDISVLFF.

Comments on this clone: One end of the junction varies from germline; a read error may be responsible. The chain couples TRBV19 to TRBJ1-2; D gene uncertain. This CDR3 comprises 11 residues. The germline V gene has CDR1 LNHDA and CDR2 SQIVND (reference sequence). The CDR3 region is CASKSGYDYTF. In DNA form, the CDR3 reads TGTGCCAGTAAATCGGGTTATGACTACACCTTC.

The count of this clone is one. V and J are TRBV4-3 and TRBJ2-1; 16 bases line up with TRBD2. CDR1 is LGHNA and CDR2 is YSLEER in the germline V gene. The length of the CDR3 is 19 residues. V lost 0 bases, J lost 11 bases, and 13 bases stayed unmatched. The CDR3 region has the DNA TGCGCCAGCAGCCAAGATCGGGGACTAGCGGGAGGGCCGGGTGGTAAGCAGTTCTTC. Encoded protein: CASSQDRGLAGGPGGKQFF.

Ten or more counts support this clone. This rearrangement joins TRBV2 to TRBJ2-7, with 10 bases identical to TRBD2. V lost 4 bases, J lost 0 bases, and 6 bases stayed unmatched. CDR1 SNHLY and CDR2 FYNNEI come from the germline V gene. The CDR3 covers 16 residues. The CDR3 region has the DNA TGTGCCAGCAGTGCCGGACTAGCGGCGAACTCCTACGAGCAGTACTTC. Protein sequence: CASSAGLAANSYEQYF.

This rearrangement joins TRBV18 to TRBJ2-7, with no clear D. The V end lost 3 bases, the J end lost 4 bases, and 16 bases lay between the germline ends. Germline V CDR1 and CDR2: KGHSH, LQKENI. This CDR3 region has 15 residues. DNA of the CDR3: TGTGCCAGCTCACCCCCGGCGGCTTACGTTTACGAGCAGTACTTC. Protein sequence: CASSPPAAYVYEQYF.

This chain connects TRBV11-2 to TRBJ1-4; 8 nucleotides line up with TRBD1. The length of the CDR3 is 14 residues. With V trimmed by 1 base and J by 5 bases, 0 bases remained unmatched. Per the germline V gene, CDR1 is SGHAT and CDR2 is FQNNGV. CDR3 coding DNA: TGTGCCAGCAGCTTAGGGACAGGGAATGAAAAACTGTTTTTT. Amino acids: CASSLGTGNEKLFF.

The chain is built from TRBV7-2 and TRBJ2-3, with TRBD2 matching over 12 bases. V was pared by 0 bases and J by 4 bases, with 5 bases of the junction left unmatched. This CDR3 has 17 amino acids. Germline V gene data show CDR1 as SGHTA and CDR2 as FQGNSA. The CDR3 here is CASSLAKTSGSADTQYF. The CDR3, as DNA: TGTGCCAGCAGCTTAGCTAAGACTAGCGGGAGCGCAGATACGCAGTATTTT.

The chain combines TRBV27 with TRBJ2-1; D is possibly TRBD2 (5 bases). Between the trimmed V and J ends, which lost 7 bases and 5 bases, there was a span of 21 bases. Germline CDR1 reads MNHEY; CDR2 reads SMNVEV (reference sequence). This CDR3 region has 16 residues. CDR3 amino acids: CASTPSVGESNNEQFF. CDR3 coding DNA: TGTGCCAGCACCCCCTCGGTGGGAGAAAGCAACAATGAGCAGTTCTTC.

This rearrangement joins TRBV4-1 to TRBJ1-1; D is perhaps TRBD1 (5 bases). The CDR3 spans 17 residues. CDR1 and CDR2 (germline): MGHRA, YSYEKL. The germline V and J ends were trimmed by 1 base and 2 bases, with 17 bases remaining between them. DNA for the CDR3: TGCGCCAGCAGCCAAGGATGGGGCCAAAGAGGAAACACTGAAGCTTTCTTT. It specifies CASSQGWGQRGNTEAFF.

CDR3 nucleotide sequence: TGTGCCAGCAGCCTAGACAGGCTGGACACCTTC. It codes for CASSLDRLDTF. V gene TRBV7-9 combines with J gene TRBJ1-2; a possible D gene is TRBD1 (6 bases). Deletions cut 5 bases from V and 12 bases from J, with 13 bases between. Germline CDR1 and CDR2: SEHNR and FQNEAQ (reference sequence). The CDR3 runs to 11 residues. Variable domain in full (rest from reference TRBV7-9 and TRBJ1-2): DTGVSQNPRHKITKRGQNVTFRCDPISEHNRLYWYRQTLGQGPEFLTYFQNEAQLEKSRLLSDRFSAERPKGSFSTLEIQRTEQGDSAMYLCASSLDRLDTFGSGTRLTVV.

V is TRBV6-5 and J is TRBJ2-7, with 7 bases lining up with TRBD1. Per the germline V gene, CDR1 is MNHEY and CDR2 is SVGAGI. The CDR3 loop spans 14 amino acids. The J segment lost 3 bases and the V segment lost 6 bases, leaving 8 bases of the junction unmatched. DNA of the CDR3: TGTGCCAGCAGCCAGACAGGGTTGATCTACGAGCAGTACTTC. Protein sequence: CASSQTGLIYEQYF.

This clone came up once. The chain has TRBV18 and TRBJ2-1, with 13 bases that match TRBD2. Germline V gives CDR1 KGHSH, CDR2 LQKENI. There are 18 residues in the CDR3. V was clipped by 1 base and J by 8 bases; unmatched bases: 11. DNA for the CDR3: TGTGCCAGCTCACCACAGGGGCGACTAGCGGGAGGTCTGGATGAGCAGTTCTTC. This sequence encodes CASSPQGRLAGGLDEQFF.

In DNA form, the CDR3 reads TGTGCCAGCAGTGAAGCGCTTGCTGGACTAGCGGGACCAGATACGCAGTATTTT. Protein sequence: CASSEALAGLAGPDTQYF. The chain uses TRBV2 and TRBJ2-3; 12 bases align to TRBD2. Germline loops: CDR1 SNHLY, CDR2 FYNNEI. CDR3 size: 18 residues. The V and J ends lost 0 bases and 4 bases, in that order; junction bases with no gene match: 8.

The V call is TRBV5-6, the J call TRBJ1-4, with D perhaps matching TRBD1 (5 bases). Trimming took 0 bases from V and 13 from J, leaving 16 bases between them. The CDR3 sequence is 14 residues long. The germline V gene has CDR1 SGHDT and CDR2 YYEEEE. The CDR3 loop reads CASSLGQGPYGLFF. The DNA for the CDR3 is TGTGCCAGCAGCTTGGGCCAGGGTCCTTACGGACTGTTTTTT.

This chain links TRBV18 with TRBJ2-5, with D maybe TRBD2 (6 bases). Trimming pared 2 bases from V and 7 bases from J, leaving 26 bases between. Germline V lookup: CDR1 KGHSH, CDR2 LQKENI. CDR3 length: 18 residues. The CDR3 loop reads CASSPEIAMAPGRGTQYF. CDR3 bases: TGTGCCAGCTCACCAGAAATCGCTATGGCACCCGGGCGGGGGACCCAGTACTTC.

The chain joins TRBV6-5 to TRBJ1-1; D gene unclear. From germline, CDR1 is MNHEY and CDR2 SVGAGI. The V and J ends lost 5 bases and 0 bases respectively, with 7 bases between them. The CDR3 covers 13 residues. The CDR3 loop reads CASSIYMNTEAFF. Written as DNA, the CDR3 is TGTGCCAGCAGTATCTATATGAACACTGAAGCTTTCTTT.

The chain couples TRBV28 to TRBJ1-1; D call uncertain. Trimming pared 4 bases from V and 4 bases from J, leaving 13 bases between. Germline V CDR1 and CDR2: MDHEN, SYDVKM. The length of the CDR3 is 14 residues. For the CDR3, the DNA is TGTGCCAGCAGTTCCCCCGCGGGGAGCACTGAAGCTTTCTTT. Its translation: CASSSPAGSTEAFF. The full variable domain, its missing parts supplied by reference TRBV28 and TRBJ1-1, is DVKVTQSSRYLVKRTGEKVFLECVQDMDHENMFWYRQDPGLGLRLIYFSYDVKMKEKGDIPEGYSVSREKKERFSLILESASTNQTSMYLCASSSPAGSTEAFFGQGTRLTVV.

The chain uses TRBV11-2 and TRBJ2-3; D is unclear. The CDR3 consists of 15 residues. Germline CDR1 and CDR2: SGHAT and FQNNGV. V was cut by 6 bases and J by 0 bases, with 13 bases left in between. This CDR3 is CASSVPRHSTDTQYF. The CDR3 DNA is TGTGCCAGCAGTGTCCCGCGACACAGCACAGATACGCAGTATTTT.

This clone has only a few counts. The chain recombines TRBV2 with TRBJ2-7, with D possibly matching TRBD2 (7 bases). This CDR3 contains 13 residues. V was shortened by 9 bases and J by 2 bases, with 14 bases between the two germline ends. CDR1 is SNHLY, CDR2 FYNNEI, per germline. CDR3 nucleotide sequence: TGTGCCAGGTCGGAGGGGGGGACCTACGAGCAGTACTTC. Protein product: CARSEGGTYEQYF. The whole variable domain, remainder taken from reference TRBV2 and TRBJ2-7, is EPEVTQTPSHQVTQMGQEVILRCVPISNHLYFYWYRQILGQKVEFLVSFYNNEISEKSEIFDDQFSVERPDGSNFTLKIRSTKLEDSAMYFCARSEGGTYEQYFGPGTRLTVT.